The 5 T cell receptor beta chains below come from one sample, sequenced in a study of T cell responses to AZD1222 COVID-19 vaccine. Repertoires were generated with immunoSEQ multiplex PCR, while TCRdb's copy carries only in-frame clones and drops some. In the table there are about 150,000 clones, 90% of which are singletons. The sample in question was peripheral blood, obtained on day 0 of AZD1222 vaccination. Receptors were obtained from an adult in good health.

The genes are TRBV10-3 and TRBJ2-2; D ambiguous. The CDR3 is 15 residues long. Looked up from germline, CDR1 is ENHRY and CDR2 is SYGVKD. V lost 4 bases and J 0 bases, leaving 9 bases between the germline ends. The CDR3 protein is CAISATGPNTGELFF. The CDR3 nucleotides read TGTGCCATCAGTGCGACCGGGCCGAACACCGGGGAGCTGTTTTTT.

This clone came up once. CDR3 residues: CASSRAGGSSYNEQFF. In DNA, the CDR3 is TGTGCCAGCAGCCGGGCGGGAGGGAGCTCCTACAATGAGCAGTTCTTC. The rearrangement uses TRBV5-4 and TRBJ2-1; 9 bases align to TRBD2. The CDR3 extends over 16 amino acids. The ends lost 4 bases at V and 0 bases at J; junction bases unmatched: 5. CDR1 is SGHNT and CDR2 is YYREEE in the germline V gene (reference sequence).

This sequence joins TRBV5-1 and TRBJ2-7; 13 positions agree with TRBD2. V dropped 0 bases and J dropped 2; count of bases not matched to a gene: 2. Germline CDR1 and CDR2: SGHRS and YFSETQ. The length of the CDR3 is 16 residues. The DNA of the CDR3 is TGCGCCAGCAGCTTGGAGGGACTAGCGGGGACCTACGAGCAGTACTTC. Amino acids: CASSLEGLAGTYEQYF.

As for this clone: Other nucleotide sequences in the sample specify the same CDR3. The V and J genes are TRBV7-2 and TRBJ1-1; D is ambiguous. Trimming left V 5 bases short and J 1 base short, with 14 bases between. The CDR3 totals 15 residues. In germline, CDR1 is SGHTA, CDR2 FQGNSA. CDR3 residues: CASSPGRLGNTEAFF. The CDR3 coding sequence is TGTGCCAGCAGCCCAGGCAGGTTGGGGAACACTGAAGCTTTCTTT.

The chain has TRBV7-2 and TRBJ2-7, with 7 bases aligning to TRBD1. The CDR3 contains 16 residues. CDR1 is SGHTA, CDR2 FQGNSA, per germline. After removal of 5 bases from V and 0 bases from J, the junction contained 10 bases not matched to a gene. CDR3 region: CASSEGQLINSYEQYF. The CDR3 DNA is TGTGCCAGCAGCGAGGGACAGCTGATCAACTCCTACGAGCAGTACTTC.